This is a list of T cell receptor beta chains from one sample in a study of kidney transplant recipient with SARS-CoV-2 infection. TCRdb independently ran MiXCR on the reads; one entry per CDR3 protein. The sample includes about 240,000 distinct CDR3 sequences, 25% to 30% of them seen just once. The starting material was a blood sample, obtained at baseline and between days 110 and 120 from a kidney transplant recipient. Every receptor here comes from a male patient aged 25-45 years who had COVID-19 and was a kidney transplant recipient. The T cells may partly be graft donor cells. Each CDR3 is given with its conserved first and last residue. A D gene is named only where the DNA matches it firmly. A row's size may be missing; if present it is once, few, many or a size class.

abundance: many
j_gene: TRBJ1-2
d_gene: .
v_gene: TRBV3-1
len: 17
CDR3nt: TGTGCCAGCAGCTTTAATCTCACCCTTCGAAAGACCTATGGCTACACCTTC
CDR3aa: CASSFNLTLRKTYGYTF

abundance: many
j_gene: TRBJ1-3
d_gene: .
v_gene: TRBV11-3
len: 15
CDR3nt: TGTGCCAGCAGCTTAGGGGGACACTCTGGAAACACCATATATTTT
CDR3aa: CASSLGGHSGNTIYF

abundance: many
j_gene: TRBJ1-2
d_gene: .
v_gene: TRBV23-1
len: 17
CDR3nt: TGCGCCAGCAGTCCACAAACGCTACGCAGAAAGACCTATGGCTACACCTTC
CDR3aa: CASSPQTLRRKTYGYTF

abundance: few
j_gene: TRBJ1-2
d_gene: .
v_gene: TRBV11-3
len: 17
CDR3nt: TGTGCCAGCAGCCATGGTTTCGATCTCGGAAAGACCTATGGCTACAACTTC
CDR3aa: CASSHGFDLGKTYGYNF

abundance: many
j_gene: TRBJ1-4
d_gene: .
v_gene: TRBV12-3/TRBV12-4
len: 14
CDR3nt: TGTGCCAGCAGATCAGGGCCTTTGAGGGAAAAACTGTTTTTT
CDR3aa: CASRSGPLREKLFF

abundance: .
j_gene: TRBJ1-2
d_gene: .
v_gene: TRBV7-9
len: 17
CDR3nt: TGTGCCAGCAGCGAGGCTCCATACCATGGAAAGACCTATGGCTACACCTTC
CDR3aa: CASSEAPYHGKTYGYTF

abundance: .
j_gene: TRBJ2-2
d_gene: .
v_gene: TRBV19
len: 19
CDR3nt: TGTGCCAGTAGTATAAGGGGCAGGGCAAAACGTTCGAACACCGGGGAGCTGTTTTTT
CDR3aa: CASSIRGRAKRSNTGELFF

abundance: many
j_gene: TRBJ1-2
d_gene: .
v_gene: TRBV5-1
len: 14
CDR3nt: TGCGCCAGCAGCTTGTCGACCCAGGGTTTCGGCTACACCTTC
CDR3aa: CASSLSTQGFGYTF

abundance: many
j_gene: TRBJ1-3
d_gene: .
v_gene: TRBV5-1
len: 17
CDR3nt: TGCGCCAGCAGCTTGGTGGAGGGGAAGAGCTCTGGAAACACCATATATTTT
CDR3aa: CASSLVEGKSSGNTIYF

abundance: many
j_gene: TRBJ1-2
d_gene: .
v_gene: TRBV6-4
len: 17
CDR3nt: TGTGCCAGCAGTCCATGTTGCTCACACGGAAAGACCTATGGCTACACCTTC
CDR3aa: CASSPCCSHGKTYGYTF

abundance: many
j_gene: TRBJ2-5
d_gene: .
v_gene: TRBV3-1
len: 17
CDR3nt: TGTGCCAGCAGCCGCGACTTTCCCATTTCTTTCTCTGAGACCCAGTACTTC
CDR3aa: CASSRDFPISFSETQYF

abundance: many
j_gene: TRBJ1-6
d_gene: .
v_gene: TRBV7-6
len: 15
CDR3nt: TGTGCCAGCGATCGTCTGCGCTCCTATAATTCACCCCTCCACTTT
CDR3aa: CASDRLRSYNSPLHF

abundance: many
j_gene: TRBJ2-1
d_gene: .
v_gene: TRBV29-1
len: 17
CDR3nt: TGCAGCGCCGAGGGTCCTGATATCATCAGGGGCGCTAATGAGCAGTTCTTC
CDR3aa: CSAEGPDIIRGANEQFF

abundance: many
j_gene: TRBJ2-4
d_gene: TRBD2
v_gene: TRBV27
len: 14
CDR3nt: TGTGCCAGCAGTCCACAGGGGGGACTAGCGGGCCAGTACTTC
CDR3aa: CASSPQGGLAGQYF

abundance: many
j_gene: TRBJ2-2
d_gene: .
v_gene: TRBV3-1
len: 18
CDR3nt: TGTGCCAGCAGCGTGACGCCTCCCATTTCAGGCTTGACCGGGGAGCTGTTTTTT
CDR3aa: CASSVTPPISGLTGELFF

abundance: many
j_gene: TRBJ1-1
d_gene: .
v_gene: TRBV6-5
len: 15
CDR3nt: TGTGCCAGCAGCCCTTGGGGCAGGGCGAACACTGAAGCTTTCTTT
CDR3aa: CASSPWGRANTEAFF

abundance: many
j_gene: TRBJ2-3
d_gene: .
v_gene: TRBV3-2
len: 14
CDR3nt: TGTGCCAGCAGCCGAAGTGGCGGCACAGATACGCAGTATTTT
CDR3aa: CASSRSGGTDTQYF

abundance: many
j_gene: TRBJ1-2
d_gene: .
v_gene: TRBV9
len: 16
CDR3nt: TGTGCCAGCCGGATCGAGTACTCAAGAAAGACCTATGGCTACACCTTC
CDR3aa: CASRIEYSRKTYGYTF

abundance: many
j_gene: TRBJ2-7
d_gene: .
v_gene: TRBV2
len: 13
CDR3nt: TGTGCCAGCAATTCACTGTTAGGAGACGAGCAGTACTTC
CDR3aa: CASNSLLGDEQYF

abundance: many
j_gene: TRBJ1-6
d_gene: .
v_gene: TRBV28
len: 12
CDR3nt: TGTGCCAGCAGCCTAACATATAGGCCCCTCCACTTT
CDR3aa: CASSLTYRPLHF

abundance: many
j_gene: TRBJ1-2
d_gene: .
v_gene: TRBV16
len: 17
CDR3nt: TGTGCCAGCAGCCTGCTGGAGGTCGTTAGAAAGACCTATGGCTACACCTTC
CDR3aa: CASSLLEVVRKTYGYTF

abundance: many
j_gene: TRBJ1-2
d_gene: TRBD1
v_gene: TRBV28
len: 16
CDR3nt: TGTGCCAGCAGTTCCAACCCAAGACAGGGGCATTATGGCTACACCTTC
CDR3aa: CASSSNPRQGHYGYTF

abundance: many
j_gene: TRBJ1-2
d_gene: .
v_gene: TRBV9
len: 16
CDR3nt: TGTGCCAGCTTAAGCCTGTACTCAAGAAAGACCTATGGCTACACCTTC
CDR3aa: CASLSLYSRKTYGYTF

abundance: many
j_gene: TRBJ2-1
d_gene: .
v_gene: TRBV7-2
len: 16
CDR3nt: TGTGCCAGCAGCTTAATGGGGTTAGCGGCGGACAATGAGCAGTTCTTC
CDR3aa: CASSLMGLAADNEQFF

abundance: many
j_gene: TRBJ2-2
d_gene: .
v_gene: TRBV11-3
len: 15
CDR3nt: TGTGCCAGCAGCTTAGTGGGGCTGGGCACCGGGGAGCTGTTTTTT
CDR3aa: CASSLVGLGTGELFF

abundance: .
j_gene: TRBJ1-2
d_gene: .
v_gene: TRBV5-3
len: 16
CDR3nt: TGTGCCAGAGGGGTAAGAGTGGTGAGAAAGACCTATGGCTACACCTTC
CDR3aa: CARGVRVVRKTYGYTF

abundance: many
j_gene: TRBJ1-4
d_gene: .
v_gene: TRBV6-5
len: 14
CDR3nt: TGTGCCAGCAGTTCTCTCCGGGCTAATGAAAAACTGTTTTTT
CDR3aa: CASSSLRANEKLFF

abundance: many
j_gene: TRBJ1-2
d_gene: .
v_gene: TRBV11-1
len: 17
CDR3nt: TGTGCCAGCAGCGAATGTGCTAAGGCTGGAAAGACCTATGGCTACACCTTC
CDR3aa: CASSECAKAGKTYGYTF

abundance: many
j_gene: TRBJ1-2
d_gene: .
v_gene: TRBV13
len: 14
CDR3nt: TGTGCCAGCAGCTTAGGACAGGTGAACTATGGCTACACCTTC
CDR3aa: CASSLGQVNYGYTF

abundance: many
j_gene: TRBJ2-1
d_gene: TRBD2
v_gene: TRBV15
len: 19
CDR3nt: TGTGCCACCAGCAGAGCAAGGGAGGCTAGCGGGACCTCCTACAATGAGCAGTTCTTC
CDR3aa: CATSRAREASGTSYNEQFF

abundance: many
j_gene: TRBJ1-1
d_gene: TRBD1
v_gene: TRBV5-1
len: 11
CDR3nt: TGCGCCAGCAGGCAGGGGGCTGAAGCTTTCTTT
CDR3aa: CASRQGAEAFF

abundance: many
j_gene: TRBJ1-2
d_gene: TRBD1
v_gene: TRBV20-1
len: 12
CDR3nt: TGCAGTGCCCATACAGGGGGTTATGGCTACACCTTC
CDR3aa: CSAHTGGYGYTF

abundance: .
j_gene: TRBJ2-1
d_gene: TRBD2
v_gene: TRBV4-1
len: 16
CDR3nt: TGCGCCAGCAGCCAAGTTGGTCGGGGGGGGCCGGGTGAGCAGTTCTTC
CDR3aa: CASSQVGRGGPGEQFF

abundance: many
j_gene: TRBJ2-1
d_gene: .
v_gene: TRBV12-3/TRBV12-4
len: 13
CDR3nt: TGTGCCAGCAGAGTACAGAATTACAATGAGCAGTTCTTC
CDR3aa: CASRVQNYNEQFF

abundance: many
j_gene: TRBJ1-5
d_gene: .
v_gene: TRBV28
len: 13
CDR3nt: TGTGCCAGCAGTTGGCAGGGTTATCAGCCCCAGCATTTT
CDR3aa: CASSWQGYQPQHF

abundance: many
j_gene: TRBJ1-1
d_gene: .
v_gene: TRBV4-1
len: 15
CDR3nt: TGCGCCAGCAGCCCCCGGGCCGGATATAACACTGAAGCTTTCTTT
CDR3aa: CASSPRAGYNTEAFF

abundance: many
j_gene: TRBJ1-2
d_gene: .
v_gene: TRBV11-2
len: 17
CDR3nt: TGTGCCAGCAGCTTCGCGACAACAAGCAGAAAGACCTATGGCTACACCTTC
CDR3aa: CASSFATTSRKTYGYTF

abundance: few
j_gene: TRBJ1-2
d_gene: .
v_gene: TRBV5-3
len: 16
CDR3nt: TGTGCCAGAAGGAATCCAGTGGTGAGAAAGACCTATGGCTACACCTTC
CDR3aa: CARRNPVVRKTYGYTF

abundance: many
j_gene: TRBJ1-1
d_gene: .
v_gene: TRBV3-1
len: 13
CDR3nt: TGTGCCAGCAGCCCGCTTCAGGCGACTGAAGCTTTCTTT
CDR3aa: CASSPLQATEAFF

abundance: many
j_gene: TRBJ2-7
d_gene: .
v_gene: TRBV18
len: 14
CDR3nt: TGTGCCAGCTCGACCCGTCCAGCCGACTACGAGCAGTACTTC
CDR3aa: CASSTRPADYEQYF

abundance: few
j_gene: TRBJ1-5
d_gene: .
v_gene: TRBV3-1
len: 18
CDR3nt: TGTGCCAGCAGCCCCCCCCCCTCCCATTTTTGGCATCATCAGCCCCAGCATTTT
CDR3aa: CASSPPPSHFWHHQPQHF

abundance: .
j_gene: TRBJ2-1
d_gene: .
v_gene: TRBV6-6
len: 13
CDR3nt: TGTGCCAACACCGACCAGGGGCGCAATGAGCAGTTCTTC
CDR3aa: CANTDQGRNEQFF

abundance: many
j_gene: TRBJ1-1
d_gene: TRBD1
v_gene: TRBV6-5
len: 14
CDR3nt: TGTGCCAGCAGGAAGGGACAGCGGGGCACTGAAGCTTTCTTT
CDR3aa: CASRKGQRGTEAFF

abundance: many
j_gene: TRBJ1-3
d_gene: .
v_gene: TRBV3-1
len: 15
CDR3nt: TGTGCCAGCAGCCAAGATGCAAGCTCTGGAAACACCATATATTTT
CDR3aa: CASSQDASSGNTIYF

abundance: many
j_gene: TRBJ1-2
d_gene: .
v_gene: TRBV8-2
len: 16
CDR3nt: TGTGGCAGTTTGGCTCCTGATAGCCGAAAGACCTATGGCTACACCTTC
CDR3aa: CGSLAPDSRKTYGYTF

abundance: .
j_gene: TRBJ2-1
d_gene: .
v_gene: TRBV5-1
len: 15
CDR3nt: TGCGCCAGCAGCTTGGACAGGGCGGGCGACAATGAGCAGTTCTTC
CDR3aa: CASSLDRAGDNEQFF

abundance: many
j_gene: TRBJ2-5
d_gene: TRBD2
v_gene: TRBV7-9
len: 12
CDR3nt: TGTGCCAGCAAGCGGGATGGGGAGACCCAGTACTTC
CDR3aa: CASKRDGETQYF

abundance: many
j_gene: TRBJ1-2
d_gene: .
v_gene: TRBV6-5
len: 17
CDR3nt: TGTGCCAGCAGTCATAGGTTCTCTATGCGAAAGACCTATGGCTACACCTTC
CDR3aa: CASSHRFSMRKTYGYTF

abundance: many
j_gene: TRBJ1-2
d_gene: .
v_gene: TRBV19
len: 14
CDR3nt: TGTGCCAGTTCAAACTTTGGCAAGAACTATGGCTACACCTTC
CDR3aa: CASSNFGKNYGYTF

abundance: .
j_gene: TRBJ2-2
d_gene: .
v_gene: TRBV5-4
len: 14
CDR3nt: TGTGCCGCCTCTCCGGCTGACAACACCGGGGAGCTGTTTTTT
CDR3aa: CAASPADNTGELFF

abundance: many
j_gene: TRBJ1-4
d_gene: TRBD1
v_gene: TRBV28
len: 15
CDR3nt: TGTGCCAGCAGTTACAACAGGGGGCTGTACGAAAAACTGTTTTTT
CDR3aa: CASSYNRGLYEKLFF

abundance: many
j_gene: TRBJ1-2
d_gene: .
v_gene: TRBV7-6
len: 17
CDR3nt: TGTGCCAGCAGCCTAGGACTTGAATCTCGAAAGACCTATGGCTACACCTTC
CDR3aa: CASSLGLESRKTYGYTF

abundance: many
j_gene: TRBJ2-7
d_gene: .
v_gene: TRBV7-6
len: 15
CDR3nt: TGTGCCAGCAGCTTAGCGCACGGAGGAAACTACGAGCAGTACTTC
CDR3aa: CASSLAHGGNYEQYF

abundance: few
j_gene: TRBJ2-1
d_gene: .
v_gene: TRBV6-6
len: 9
CDR3nt: TGTGCCAGCGGACAGGAGCAGTTCTTC
CDR3aa: CASGQEQFF

abundance: many
j_gene: TRBJ1-6
d_gene: .
v_gene: TRBV19
len: 18
CDR3nt: TGTGCCAGTAGTATAGACAGACAGAAGAGCTCCTATAATTCACCCCTCCACTTT
CDR3aa: CASSIDRQKSSYNSPLHF

abundance: .
j_gene: TRBJ1-2
d_gene: .
v_gene: TRBV11-3
len: 17
CDR3nt: TGTGCCAACAGCGGACGTTACGATCTCGGAAAGACCTATGGCTACACCTTC
CDR3aa: CANSGRYDLGKTYGYTF

abundance: many
j_gene: TRBJ2-7
d_gene: .
v_gene: TRBV20-1
len: 12
CDR3nt: TGCAGTGCTAGAGTTCTAGCCAACGAGCAGTACTTC
CDR3aa: CSARVLANEQYF

abundance: many
j_gene: TRBJ1-2
d_gene: .
v_gene: TRBV6-1
len: 17
CDR3nt: TGTGCCAGCAGTGGACTTTTCTCTATGCGAAAGACCTATGGCTACACCTTC
CDR3aa: CASSGLFSMRKTYGYTF